The T cell receptor beta chain under discussion was sequenced for a study of cytomegalovirus exposure and HLA in healthy donors. The sample holds one count of this clone. The target antigen is unknown. CDR3 length: 14 residues. The germline V gene encodes CDR1 GTSNPN and CDR2 SVGIG (reference sequence). Trimming cost V 3 bases and J 5 bases; bases outside gene matches: 10. As for the donors, each was a healthy bone marrow donor. The PCR had 60 Vbeta and 13 Jbeta primers. Repertoires were generated with immunoSEQ multiplex PCR, while TCRdb's copy carries only in-frame clones and drops some. The table shows about 200,000 clones, with about 83% occurring only once. Study-wide results and caveats: Follow-up analysis found HLA locus-dependent TCR association rates, highest for DRB1 and lowest for HLA-C. Specificity of a few CMV-associated chains for CMV antigens was verified in vitro. Most TCR sequences were uncommon, yet certain public TCRs appeared in many donors.

The sample was PBMCs. The clonotype comes from a girl aged 5-17 years in good health and CMV-seronegative. The chain joins TRBV30 to TRBJ2-7; TRBD2 matches 7 bases. The CDR3 reads CAWRFTGTINEQYF. CDR3 nucleotides: TGTGCCTGGAGATTCACCGGGACTATCAACGAGCAGTACTTC.